These T cell receptor beta chains were read from a single sample in a study of T cells after yellow fever vaccination. In TCRdb, the 5' RACE reads were re-called with MiXCR into one record per CDR3 protein. The sample lists more than 300,000 distinct CDR3 sequences, roughly a tenth occurring once. This specimen was CD4+ T cells sorted from PBMCs, taken 45 days after the yellow fever booster vaccination. Receptors were obtained from a man between 18 and 35 years old who received the YFV17D yellow fever vaccine. The CDR3 runs from the conserved cysteine through the conserved F or W. D genes are given only for firm matches. The size of a clone is reported for some rows only, either as once, few or many, or as a class for expanded clones.

>TRBV20-1|TRBJ2-3|-|TRBD2
CSASIQRGGSGGTDTQYF
TGCAGTGCTAGTATCCAGCGGGGGGGCTCAGGGGGCACAGATACGCAGTATTTT
>TRBV29-1|TRBJ2-5|-|-
CSGGNQETQYF
TGCAGCGGAGGGAACCAAGAGACCCAGTACTTC
>TRBV7-2|TRBJ2-3|few|-
CASRFSAAPTDTQYF
TGTGCCAGCAGATTTAGCGCGGCCCCCACAGATACGCAGTATTTT
>TRBV6-5|TRBJ2-4|few|TRBD2
CASSNRAGRVAKNIQYF
TGTGCCAGCAGTAACCGGGCGGGGAGGGTGGCCAAAAACATTCAGTACTTC
>TRBV6-2/TRBV6-3|TRBJ2-3|many|-
CASSPSRSRSLDTQYF
TGTGCCAGCAGTCCCTCTCGGTCCCGATCCCTAGATACGCAGTATTTT
>TRBV4-1|TRBJ2-3|few|-
CASSQPFTDTQYF
TGCGCCAGCAGCCAACCTTTCACAGATACGCAGTATTTT
>TRBV6-5|TRBJ2-6|-|-
CASSYHGTTGANVLTF
TGTGCCAGCAGTTATCACGGGACAACTGGGGCCAACGTCCTGACTTTC
>TRBV7-2|TRBJ1-5|-|-
CASSAIGGQPQHF
TGTGCCAGCAGCGCAATAGGCGGGCAGCCCCAGCATTTT
>TRBV5-1|TRBJ2-5|few|-
CASSLARGADETQYF
TGCGCCAGCAGCTTGGCCAGGGGGGCCGACGAGACCCAGTACTTC
>TRBV6-5|TRBJ2-4|-|-
CASSSGGPGLQYF
TGTGCCAGCAGTTCCGGGGGGCCCGGTCTTCAGTACTTC
>TRBV7-9|TRBJ2-3|-|TRBD2
CASSRTSLSDTQYF
TGTGCCAGCAGCCGGACTAGCCTGTCAGATACGCAGTATTTT
>TRBV9|TRBJ2-3|many|-
CASSASTDTQYF
TGTGCCAGCAGCGCTAGCACAGATACGCAGTATTTT
>TRBV24-1|TRBJ2-1|few|-
CATSDWPPGTEQFF
TGTGCCACCAGTGATTGGCCTCCGGGAACTGAGCAGTTCTTC
>TRBV7-2|TRBJ2-1|-|-
CASSLNRIGNEQFF
TGTGCCAGCAGCTTAAACAGGATCGGGAATGAGCAGTTCTTC
>TRBV12-3/TRBV12-4|TRBJ1-5|few|-
CASSPGRNNQPQHF
TGTGCCAGCAGCCCCGGACGGAACAATCAGCCCCAGCATTTT
>TRBV27|TRBJ2-1|few|TRBD2
CASSTPGGKYNEQFF
TGTGCCAGCAGTACCCCGGGGGGGAAATACAATGAGCAGTTCTTC
>TRBV20-1|TRBJ2-1|few|-
CSTPQGTNEQFF
TGCTCGACGCCTCAGGGTACGAATGAGCAGTTCTTC
>TRBV24-1|TRBJ2-2|-|-
CATRGTSGGELFF
TGTGCCACCAGAGGGACTTCTGGCGGGGAGCTGTTTTTT
>TRBV4-1|TRBJ2-5|many|-
CASSQAGGIQLAETQYF
TGCGCCAGCAGCCAAGCTGGGGGTATTCAGCTGGCCGAGACCCAGTACTTC
>TRBV5-6|TRBJ2-1|-|-
CASSLGASEQFF
TGTGCCAGCAGCTTGGGAGCGAGTGAGCAGTTCTTC
>TRBV6-2/TRBV6-3|TRBJ2-3|few|-
CASSSQPRGPGPDTQYF
TGTGCCAGCAGTTCCCAACCCAGGGGCCCTGGTCCAGATACGCAGTATTTT
>TRBV28|TRBJ1-4|-|-
CASSLFGEKLFF
TGTGCCAGCAGTTTATTCGGTGAAAAACTGTTTTTT
>TRBV2|TRBJ2-3|many|TRBD2
CASSWRTRTDTQYF
TGTGCCAGCAGTTGGCGGACTAGAACAGATACGCAGTATTTT
>TRBV4-1|TRBJ2-3|few|TRBD2
CASRHGGAAVDTQYF
TGCGCCAGCAGGCACGGGGGGGCCGCCGTCGATACGCAGTATTTT
>TRBV5-6|TRBJ2-3|-|-
CASSSQGGSSDTQYF
TGTGCCAGCAGCTCGCAGGGGGGAAGCTCAGATACGCAGTATTTT
>TRBV11-3|TRBJ2-1|few|-
CASSLGGLTDKQFF
TGTGCCAGCAGCTTAGGCGGGTTGACAGATAAGCAGTTCTTC